This passage covers 10 T cell receptor beta chains from one sample sequenced in a study of blood T cell repertoires in COVID-19. Produced via immunoSEQ multiplex PCR; TCRdb's table is partial and in-frame only. The top ten hold nearly 8% of the sample, which has more than 150,000 clones, roughly 80% seen once. The specimen was PBMCs or T cells enriched from blood (not recorded which). These receptors originate from a woman between 45 and 60 years old who had recovered from COVID-19.

The chain combines TRBV24-1 with TRBJ2-1, with TRBD1 matching over 8 bases. J gave up 8 bases and V 4 bases, and 9 bases lay outside the gene matches. Germline CDR1 and CDR2: KGHDR and SFDVKD. There are 15 residues in the CDR3. The CDR3 loop is CATSDWTGSEYEQFF. The CDR3 DNA sequence: TGTGCCACCAGTGACTGGACAGGGTCGGAGTATGAGCAGTTCTTC.

The V and J genes are TRBV19 and TRBJ2-1; 8 bases align to TRBD1. This CDR3 contains 16 residues. The V and J ends lost 8 bases and 9 bases, in that order; junction bases with no gene match: 18. Germline V CDR1 and CDR2: LNHDA, SQIVND (reference sequence). The CDR3 nucleotides read TGTGCCAGTGCCGTTCGCGGGCAGGGGGCGGGTAGTGAGCAGTTCTTC. It yields the protein CASAVRGQGAGSEQFF. Full variable domain (outside the CDR3, taken from reference TRBV19 and TRBJ2-1): DGGITQSPKYLFRKEGQNVTLSCEQNLNHDAMYWYRQDPGQGLRLIYYSQIVNDFQKGDIAEGYSVSREKKESFPLTVTSAQKNPTAFYLCASAVRGQGAGSEQFFGPGTRLTVL.

The chain links TRBV3-1 (or the pseudogene TRBV3-2) to TRBJ2-7; TRBD1 aligns across 8 bases. The CDR3 totals 15 residues. Germline values: CDR1 LGHDT, CDR2 YNNKEL (reference sequence). Unmatched junction bases numbered 7, after V lost 3 bases and J lost 3 bases. CDR3 in amino acids: CASSHDQGAFYEQYF. CDR3 sequence (DNA): TGTGCCAGCAGCCACGACCAGGGGGCTTTCTACGAGCAGTACTTC.

The chain joins TRBV5-1 to TRBJ2-2; 9 nucleotides align to TRBD2. V was clipped by 4 bases and J by 0 bases; unmatched bases: 13. Germline V lookup: CDR1 SGHRS, CDR2 YFSETQ. This CDR3 is 19 amino acids long. CDR3 DNA sequence: TGCGCCAGCAGCGATAAAGAGATTCTAGCGGGAACGAACACCGGGGAGCTGTTTTTT. It codes for CASSDKEILAGTNTGELFF.

The chain employs TRBV7-2 and TRBJ2-6, with D possibly TRBD2 on 5 matching bases. The CDR3 runs 18 residues. Per germline, CDR1 SGHTA and CDR2 FQGNSA. V lost 0 bases and J 0 bases, leaving 12 bases between the germline ends. As DNA, the CDR3 is TGTGCCAGCAGCTTAGCGCTGAGGGCGACCTCTGGGGCCAACGTCCTGACTTTC. It is translated as CASSLALRATSGANVLTF.

V and J are TRBV21-1 and TRBJ2-7; TRBD1 reflects the table's D call only, with no check against the DNA. TRBV21-1 is a recognized pseudogene. The CDR3 spans 14 residues. The CDR3 spells CASSSTGQAYEQYF. CDR3 bases: TGTGCCAGCAGCAGCACGGGACAGGCTTACGAGCAGTACTTC.

The gene calls are TRBV28 and TRBJ1-5; a weak D match, TRBD1 (6 bases). CDR3 length equals 15 residues. Germline V gives CDR1 MDHEN, CDR2 SYDVKM. V lost 6 bases, J lost 0 bases, and 12 bases lay in between. As DNA, the CDR3 is TGTGCCAGCAGCAGACAGGCTTTTAGCAATCAGCCCCAGCATTTT. Translated, it gives CASSRQAFSNQPQHF. The variable domain in full, with the rest retrieved from reference TRBV28 and TRBJ1-5, is DVKVTQSSRYLVKRTGEKVFLECVQDMDHENMFWYRQDPGLGLRLIYFSYDVKMKEKGDIPEGYSVSREKKERFSLILESASTNQTSMYLCASSRQAFSNQPQHFGDGTRLSIL.

Only one count was recorded for this clone. The rearrangement links TRBV21-1 to TRBJ1-2; TRBD1 is taken as the D call from the table, unchecked against the DNA. TRBV21-1 counts as a pseudogene. This CDR3 spans 16 amino acids. CDR3 in DNA: TGTGCCAGCACCCTAGGGGGGGACAGGCGATACTATGGCTACACCTTC. Translation gives CASTLGGDRRYYGYTF.

A single count supports this clone. This chain connects TRBV6-5 to TRBJ1-6; 7 bases line up with TRBD1. CDR1 is MNHEY, CDR2 SVGAGI, per germline. Losses at the gene ends were 6 bases for V and 9 bases for J; bases not matched to a gene: 11. The CDR3 has 15 residues. This chain's CDR3 is CASSHGQATSSPLHF. In DNA, the CDR3 is TGTGCCAGCAGCCACGGACAGGCGACAAGTTCACCCCTCCACTTT.

This chain uses TRBV9 with TRBJ1-4, with unresolved D. The V and J ends lost 6 bases and 7 bases respectively, with 16 bases between them. This CDR3 contains 14 residues. The germline CDR1 and CDR2 sequences are SGDLS and YYNGEE. CDR3 nucleotide sequence: TGTGCCAGCAACTTAGGGAGTAGAGGTGAAAAACTGTTTTTT. This encodes CASNLGSRGEKLFF.